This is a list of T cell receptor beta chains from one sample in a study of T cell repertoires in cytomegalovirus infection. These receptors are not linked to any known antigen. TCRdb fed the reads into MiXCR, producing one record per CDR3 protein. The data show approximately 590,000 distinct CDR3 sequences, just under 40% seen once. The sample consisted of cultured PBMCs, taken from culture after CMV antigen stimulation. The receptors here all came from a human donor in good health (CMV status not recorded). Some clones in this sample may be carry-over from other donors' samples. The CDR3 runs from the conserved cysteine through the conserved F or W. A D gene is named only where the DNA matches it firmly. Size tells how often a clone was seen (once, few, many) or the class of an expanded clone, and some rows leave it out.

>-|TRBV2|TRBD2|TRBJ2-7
TGTGCCAGCAGCTATACCGGGACTAGCTACGAGCAGTACTTC
CASSYTGTSYEQYF
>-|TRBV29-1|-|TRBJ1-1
TGCAGCGTAAGACCTCCGAACACTGAAGCTTTCTTT
CSVRPPNTEAFF
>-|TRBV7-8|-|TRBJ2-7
TGTGCCAGCACCCCTCGTTGGGCCTACGAGCAGTACTTC
CASTPRWAYEQYF
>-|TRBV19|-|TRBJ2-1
TGTGCCAGGAGTAACCAGGACGATGAGCAGTTCTTC
CARSNQDDEQFF
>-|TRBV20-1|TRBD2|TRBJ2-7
TGCAGTGCTAGACCGGCTAGCGGGCCCCATCGGTTGGGTGAGCAGTACTTC
CSARPASGPHRLGEQYF
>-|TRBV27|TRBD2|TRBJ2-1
TGTGCCAGCAGTCGCCGAGTAGCGGGACCCCACAATGAGCAGTTCTTC
CASSRRVAGPHNEQFF
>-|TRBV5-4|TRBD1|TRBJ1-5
TGTGCCAGCAGCTTGTATGGACAGGGCAATCAGCCCCAGCATTTT
CASSLYGQGNQPQHF
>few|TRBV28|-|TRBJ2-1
TGTGCCAGCAGTTTACAACAGACCAATGAGCAGTTCTTC
CASSLQQTNEQFF
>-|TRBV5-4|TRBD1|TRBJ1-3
TGTGCCAGCAGCACGGGACAGGGTGACACCATATATTTT
CASSTGQGDTIYF
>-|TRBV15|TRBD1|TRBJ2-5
TGTGCCACCAGCAGAGATGAGGCAGGGGGCCTTGAGACCCAGTACTTC
CATSRDEAGGLETQYF
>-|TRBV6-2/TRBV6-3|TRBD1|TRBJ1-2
TGTGCCACCCGGGACAGAAGTACGAATGGCTACACCTTC
CATRDRSTNGYTF
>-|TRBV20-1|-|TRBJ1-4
TGCAGTGCTAGAGTGCAGGGAGGAGAAAAACTGTTTTTT
CSARVQGGEKLFF
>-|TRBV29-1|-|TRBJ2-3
TGCAGCGGTGGCACAGATACGCAGTATTTT
CSGGTDTQYF
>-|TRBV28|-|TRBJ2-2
TGTGCCAGCAGTTTGAGACAGCTAAACACCGGGGAGCTGTTTTTT
CASSLRQLNTGELFF
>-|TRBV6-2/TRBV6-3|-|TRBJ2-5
TGTGCCAGCAGTTCTCCTCTTACTAGACACGAGACCCAGTACTTC
CASSSPLTRHETQYF
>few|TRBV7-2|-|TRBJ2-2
TGTGCCAGCAGCATAAGTTTGGGCACCGGGGAGCTGTTTTTT
CASSISLGTGELFF
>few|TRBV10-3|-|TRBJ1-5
TGTGCCTCATCGGGGGCCCAAGATCAGCCCCAGCATTTT
CASSGAQDQPQHF
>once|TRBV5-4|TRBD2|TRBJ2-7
TGTGCCAGCAGCTTAAAGCTAGCGGGAACCGAGCAGTACTTC
CASSLKLAGTEQYF
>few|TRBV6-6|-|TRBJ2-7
TGTGCCAGCAGTTACTCCGCTAACGAGCAGTACTTC
CASSYSANEQYF
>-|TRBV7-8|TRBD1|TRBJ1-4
TGTGCCAGCAGCTTAGCGAGGCAGGGGGCCCCTAATGAAAAACTGTTTTTT
CASSLARQGAPNEKLFF
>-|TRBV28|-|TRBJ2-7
TGTGCCAGCAGTCAAATAAACGAGCAGTACTTC
CASSQINEQYF
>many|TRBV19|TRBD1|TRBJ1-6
TGTGCCAGTGGCCTGGACAGGCTCGTTGATTCACCCCTCCACTTT
CASGLDRLVDSPLHF
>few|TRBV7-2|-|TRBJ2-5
TGTGCCAGCAGCCCCCCCTATACCCAAGAGACCCAGTACTTC
CASSPPYTQETQYF
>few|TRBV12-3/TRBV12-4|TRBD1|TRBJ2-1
TGTGCCAGCAGCCCGGGGACAGGTCCTACCGGGTTCGAGGAGCAGTTCTTC
CASSPGTGPTGFEEQFF
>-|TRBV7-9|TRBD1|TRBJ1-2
TGTGCCAGCAGCTTATGGGACGACAGGGATGGCTACACCTTC
CASSLWDDRDGYTF
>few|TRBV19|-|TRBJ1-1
TGTGTTGGGTACAGGCCGCAAATGAACACTGAAGCTTTCTTT
CVGYRPQMNTEAFF
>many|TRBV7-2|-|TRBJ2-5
TGTGCCAGCAGCTTAGAGGCAGAAGAGACCCAGTACTTC
CASSLEAEETQYF
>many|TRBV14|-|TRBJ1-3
TGTGCCAGCAGCCAAGATTGGGTGGACGGAAACACCATATATTTT
CASSQDWVDGNTIYF
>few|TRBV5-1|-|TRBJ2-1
TGCGCCAGCGCGAACAGCCAGAATGAGCAGTTCTTC
CASANSQNEQFF
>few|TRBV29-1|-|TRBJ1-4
TGCAGCGCCCGAAGGGGGTATAATGAAAAACTGTTTTTT
CSARRGYNEKLFF
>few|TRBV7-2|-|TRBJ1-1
TGTGCCAGCAGCCAAACCCAGGGGAGAGAAGCTTTCTTT
CASSQTQGREAFF
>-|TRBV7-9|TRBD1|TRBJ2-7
TGTGCCAGCAGCCCGTGGACAGGGGTCGACGAGCAGTACTTC
CASSPWTGVDEQYF